These 26 T cell receptor beta chains were sequenced from one sample in a study of blood T cell repertoires in COVID-19. This table comes from immunoSEQ multiplex PCR, and its TCRdb copy is limited to in-frame clones, with some not included. This repertoire shows nearly 350,000 clones, around 87% found once; its top ten account for about 6%. Sequenced input: peripheral blood. These receptors all stem from a woman aged 45 to 65 with COVID-19, enrolled during active disease.

The chain recombines TRBV19 with TRBJ1-1; TRBD1 aligns across 7 bases. The J segment lost 7 bases and the V segment lost 4 bases, leaving 12 bases of the junction unmatched. Per the germline V gene, CDR1 is LNHDA and CDR2 is SQIVND (reference sequence). CDR3 length: 15 amino acids. In DNA form, the CDR3 reads TGTGCCAGTAGTACTGACAGGGTGGTAGTCGGTGAAGCTTTCTTT. This sequence encodes CASSTDRVVVGEAFF.

Worth noting for this clone: Other DNA sequences in the same sample also yield this CDR3. The rearrangement links TRBV30 to TRBJ1-2; 10 bases align to TRBD1. V shed 1 base and J 8 bases; nucleotides not matched to a gene: 4. Germline V gene lookup returns CDR1 GTSNPN and CDR2 SVGIG (reference sequence). The CDR3 contains 13 residues. CDR3 in amino acids: CAWSGQGAGGYTF. The DNA for the CDR3 is TGTGCCTGGAGTGGACAGGGGGCCGGAGGCTACACCTTC.

The rearrangement joins TRBV27 to TRBJ2-1; 8 bases fit TRBD1. Germline V gives CDR1 MNHEY, CDR2 SMNVEV (reference sequence). The V segment lost 0 bases and the J segment 7 bases; nucleotides outside the gene matches: 8. CDR3 length: 16 residues. The CDR3 protein is CASSLSSGQGENEQFF. In DNA, the CDR3 is TGTGCCAGCAGTTTATCTAGTGGACAGGGCGAAAATGAGCAGTTCTTC.

The V call is TRBV5-1, the J call TRBJ2-1; TRBD2 matches 7 bases. Germline lookup yields CDR1 SGHRS and CDR2 YFSETQ. Trimming removed 4 bases from V and 7 bases from J; junction bases left unmatched: 5. The CDR3 consists of 13 residues. As DNA, the CDR3 is TGCGCCAGCAGCCATGGGAGGGAAAATGAGCAGTTCTTC. Protein: CASSHGRENEQFF.

This clone was counted a few times. CDR3 nucleotides: TGTGCCAGCAGCCTGGCGTACAATGAGCAGTTCTTC. Residues: CASSLAYNEQFF. The chain links TRBV5-4 to TRBJ2-1; D remains ambiguous. This CDR3 has 12 residues. V lost 4 bases and J lost 4, with 6 bases in between. Germline CDR1 SGHNT, CDR2 YYREEE (reference sequence).

This clone was recorded a few times. V gene TRBV5-4 combines with J gene TRBJ2-2, with D unclear. V was cut by 0 bases and J by 2 bases, with 8 bases left in between. This CDR3 is built from 15 residues. Looked up from germline, CDR1 is SGHNT and CDR2 is YYREEE (reference sequence). The CDR3 sequence is CASSLATENTGELFF. The CDR3 DNA follows: TGTGCCAGCAGCTTGGCCACAGAAAACACCGGGGAGCTGTTTTTT.

This sequence joins TRBV24-1 and TRBJ2-1, with a tentative D call TRBD2 (7 bases). The germline V and J ends were trimmed by 1 base and 0 bases, with 21 bases remaining between them. The CDR3 loop spans 20 amino acids. In germline, CDR1 is KGHDR, CDR2 SFDVKD. This chain's CDR3 is CATSDFASPGGKSSYNEQFF. The DNA of the CDR3 is TGTGCCACCAGTGATTTTGCTTCGCCGGGGGGCAAGAGCTCCTACAATGAGCAGTTCTTC.

The chain is built from TRBV24-1 and TRBJ2-5, with D unresolved. This CDR3 region has 12 residues. V was trimmed by 5 bases and J by 3 bases, leaving 6 bases between them. Looked up from germline, CDR1 is KGHDR and CDR2 is SFDVKD. This chain's CDR3 is CATSGSEETQYF. The CDR3 region has the DNA TGTGCCACCAGTGGTTCGGAAGAGACCCAGTACTTC.

The chain recombines TRBV6-5 with TRBJ1-2, with TRBD1 identical over 8 bases. Germline-derived CDR1 and CDR2 are MNHEY and SVGAGI. The V gene end was trimmed by 7 bases and the J gene end by 4 bases; junction bases not matched to a gene: 8. There are 14 residues in the CDR3. The CDR3 sequence: CASKTGASGYGYTF. The DNA of the CDR3 is TGTGCCAGCAAGACAGGGGCGTCTGGCTATGGCTACACCTTC.

This rearrangement joins TRBV29-1 to TRBJ1-1; no definite D call. Germline V gives CDR1 SQVTM, CDR2 ANQGSEA. CDR3 length: 12 residues. The V and J ends lost 4 bases and 5 bases respectively, with 11 bases between them. The CDR3 here is CSVAGDGTEAFF. CDR3 DNA: TGCAGCGTTGCCGGGGATGGGACTGAAGCTTTCTTT.

This chain links TRBV7-2 with TRBJ2-3; TRBD2 agrees at 9 bases. The length of the CDR3 is 19 residues. Germline loops: CDR1 SGHTA, CDR2 FQGNSA. Unmatched junction bases numbered 12, after V lost 2 bases and J lost 0 bases. The CDR3 is CASSLTHSGSQVSTDTQYF. In nucleotides, the CDR3 is TGTGCCAGCAGCTTAACACATAGCGGGAGCCAGGTTAGCACAGATACGCAGTATTTT. Combining the CDR3 with reference TRBV7-2 and TRBJ2-3 gives the whole variable domain GAGVSQSPSNKVTEKGKDVELRCDPISGHTALYWYRQSLGQGLEFLIYFQGNSAPDKSGLPSDRFSAERTGGSVSTLTIQRTQQEDSAVYLCASSLTHSGSQVSTDTQYFGPGTRLTVL.

The rearrangement joins TRBV5-1 to TRBJ2-3, with 8 positions matching TRBD1. The junction had 6 bases not matched to a gene; V was cut back by 0 bases and J by 6 bases. From germline, CDR1 is SGHRS and CDR2 YFSETQ. The CDR3 totals 15 residues. CDR3: CASSLVGQVTDTQYF. The CDR3 DNA follows: TGCGCCAGCAGCTTGGTGGGACAGGTCACGGATACGCAGTATTTT.

This chain uses TRBV2 with TRBJ2-6, with D perhaps TRBD2 (5 bases). This CDR3 is built from 16 residues. Germline V CDR1 and CDR2: SNHLY, FYNNEI. V lost 8 bases and J 2 bases, leaving 16 bases between the germline ends. The CDR3 here is CASSREQIPGANVLTF. Written as DNA, the CDR3 is TGTGCCAGCTCGAGGGAGCAGATACCTGGGGCCAACGTCCTGACTTTC. The variable domain in full, completed from reference TRBV2 and TRBJ2-6, reads EPEVTQTPSHQVTQMGQEVILRCVPISNHLYFYWYRQILGQKVEFLVSFYNNEISEKSEIFDDQFSVERPDGSNFTLKIRSTKLEDSAMYFCASSREQIPGANVLTFGAGSRLTVL.

The chain recombines TRBV5-1 with TRBJ1-1, with 9 bases lining up with TRBD1. The V gene end was trimmed by 3 bases and the J gene end by 3 bases; junction bases not matched to a gene: 3. Germline-derived CDR1 and CDR2 are SGHRS and YFSETQ. CDR3 length: 14 residues. The CDR3 DNA reads as TGCGCCAGCAGCTGGAGGACAGGGGACACTGAAGCTTTCTTT. Protein product: CASSWRTGDTEAFF.

This sequence joins TRBV5-1 and TRBJ1-6; the D is unclear. V shed 4 bases and J shed 9 bases, with 14 bases lying between them. Germline V gives CDR1 SGHRS, CDR2 YFSETQ. The CDR3 covers 14 residues. The CDR3 loop is CASSPKGEGSPLHF. The CDR3 DNA reads as TGCGCCAGCAGCCCAAAGGGAGAGGGTTCACCCCTCCACTTT.

V usage is TRBV10-3 and J usage is TRBJ2-7, with D possibly matching TRBD2 (7 bases). V lost 11 bases and J 7 bases, leaving 18 bases between the germline ends. The CDR3 has 12 residues. CDR1 and CDR2 (germline): ENHRY, SYGVKD. CDR3 nucleotides: TGTGCCGCTGGGGGGGCTAGGGATGAGCAGTACTTC. Residues: CAAGGARDEQYF.

By share, this clone counts as medium-sized. Within the sample, other DNA sequences also encode this same CDR3. The rearrangement links TRBV6-6 to TRBJ1-5; D might be TRBD1 (6 bases). This CDR3 contains 14 residues. The germline CDR1 and CDR2 sequences are MNHNY and SVGAGI (reference sequence). V lost 4 bases to trimming and J lost 1 base, with 8 bases between them. For the CDR3, the DNA is TGTGCCAGCAGTTCCGGACAGAGCAATCAGCCCCAGCATTTT. This gives the protein CASSSGQSNQPQHF.

This chain links TRBV18 with TRBJ1-5; TRBD1 is a possible D gene (5 bases). In germline, CDR1 is KGHSH, CDR2 LQKENI. The CDR3 has 15 amino acids. The V end lost 6 bases, the J end lost 4 bases, and 16 bases lay between the germline ends. This CDR3 is CASSPGDGGNQPQHF. The CDR3 DNA reads TGTGCCAGCTCCCCCGGGGACGGGGGTAATCAGCCCCAGCATTTT.

J is TRBJ2-5 and V is TRBV29-1; TRBD2 is a possible D gene (6 bases). With 4 bases removed from V and 5 bases from J, the gap between germline ends came to 14 bases. In germline, CDR1 is SQVTM, CDR2 ANQGSEA. The CDR3 consists of 13 residues. CDR3 bases: TGCAGCGTTGTGAGGGCTAGCGATGAGACCCAGTACTTC. It translates to CSVVRASDETQYF.

This rearrangement joins TRBV4-1 to TRBJ2-2, with D maybe TRBD2 (5 bases). The V end lost 4 bases, the J end lost 0 bases, and 9 bases lay between the germline ends. Per germline, CDR1 MGHRA and CDR2 YSYEKL. This CDR3 region has 15 residues. This chain's CDR3 is CASSPEGANTGELFF. The DNA of the CDR3 is TGCGCCAGCAGCCCTGAGGGCGCGAACACCGGGGAGCTGTTTTTT.

The rearrangement joins TRBV18 to TRBJ1-3; TRBD1 is a possible D gene (6 bases). The V and J ends lost 6 bases and 3 bases respectively, with 12 bases between them. Germline V CDR1 and CDR2: KGHSH, LQKENI. The CDR3 sequence is 14 residues long. As DNA, the CDR3 is TGTGCCAGCTCTCGGGACAACGGTGGAAACACCATATATTTT. Translated, it gives CASSRDNGGNTIYF. The full variable domain, rest sourced from reference TRBV18 and TRBJ1-3, is NAGVMQNPRHLVRRRGQEARLRCSPMKGHSHVYWYRQLPEEGLKFMVYLQKENIIDESGMPKERFSAEFPKEGPSILRIQQVVRGDSAAYFCASSRDNGGNTIYFGEGSWLTVV.

The chain employs TRBV4-1 and TRBJ2-3; D is perhaps TRBD1 (5 bases). Germline values: CDR1 MGHRA, CDR2 YSYEKL. The CDR3 runs 16 residues. Trimming left V 1 base short and J 2 bases short, with 13 bases between. The CDR3 loop reads CASSQVETVATDTQYF. The CDR3 nucleotides read TGCGCCAGCAGCCAAGTAGAGACAGTAGCCACAGATACGCAGTATTTT.

This rearrangement joins TRBV30 to TRBJ2-5; 8 bases map to TRBD2. J lost 3 bases, V lost 7 bases, and 10 bases had no gene match. The CDR3 has 14 residues. Germline lookup yields CDR1 GTSNPN and CDR2 SVGIG (reference sequence). This CDR3 is CASGVGLGKETQYF. The CDR3 bases are TGTGCCTCAGGGGTGGGACTAGGAAAAGAGACCCAGTACTTC.

The chain has TRBV7-6 and TRBJ1-2; D possibly corresponds to TRBD1 (6 bases). Germline V lookup: CDR1 SGHVS, CDR2 FNYEAQ. The CDR3 is made up of 16 amino acids. V lost 1 base, J lost 5 bases, and 17 bases lay in between. The CDR3 sequence is CASSLDPLGTPYGYTF. DNA for the CDR3: TGTGCCAGCAGCTTAGATCCCCTCGGGACACCGTATGGCTACACCTTC.

The V and J genes are TRBV24-1 and TRBJ1-5; 8 bases align to TRBD1. With V trimmed by 8 bases and J by 10 bases, 9 bases remained unmatched. The germline CDR1 and CDR2 sequences are KGHDR and SFDVKD. The CDR3 loop spans 13 amino acids. The CDR3 DNA reads as TGTGCCACCACCGGACAGGGTTTAAAACCCCAGCATTTT. Residues: CATTGQGLKPQHF.

V and J are TRBV6-2 or TRBV6-3 and TRBJ1-5; no reliable D call. The CDR3 runs 16 residues. Trimming took off 5 bases at V and 0 bases at J, with 14 bases between the two ends. Per the germline V gene, CDR1 is MNHEY and CDR2 is SVGEGT. The CDR3 reads CASSTRGGFSNQPQHF. In DNA form, the CDR3 reads TGTGCCAGCAGTACCCGGGGAGGCTTTAGCAATCAGCCCCAGCATTTT.